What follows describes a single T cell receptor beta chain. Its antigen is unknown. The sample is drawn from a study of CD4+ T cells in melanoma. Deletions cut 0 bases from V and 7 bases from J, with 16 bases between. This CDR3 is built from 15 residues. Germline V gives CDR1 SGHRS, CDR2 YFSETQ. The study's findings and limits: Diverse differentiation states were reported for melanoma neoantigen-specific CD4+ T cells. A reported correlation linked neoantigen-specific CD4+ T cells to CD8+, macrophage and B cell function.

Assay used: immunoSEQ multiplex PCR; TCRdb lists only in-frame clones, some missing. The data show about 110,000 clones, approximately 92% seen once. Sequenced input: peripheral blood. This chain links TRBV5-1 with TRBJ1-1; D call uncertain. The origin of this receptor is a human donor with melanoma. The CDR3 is CASSLDPTGFIEAFF. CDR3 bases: TGCGCCAGCAGCTTGGACCCCACGGGTTTCATTGAAGCTTTCTTT.